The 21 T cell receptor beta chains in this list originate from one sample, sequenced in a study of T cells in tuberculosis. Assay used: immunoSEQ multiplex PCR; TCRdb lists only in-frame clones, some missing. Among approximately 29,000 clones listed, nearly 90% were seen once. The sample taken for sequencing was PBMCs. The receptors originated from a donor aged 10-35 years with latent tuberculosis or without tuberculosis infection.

CDR3: CASSLGGDSTDTQYF. CDR3 nucleotide sequence: TGCGCCAGCAGCTTGGGCGGGGATAGCACAGATACGCAGTATTTT. The V and J genes are TRBV5-1 and TRBJ2-3, with D possibly being TRBD2 (6 bases). Germline V CDR1 and CDR2: SGHRS, YFSETQ. Deletions cut 0 bases from V and 0 bases from J, with 8 bases between. This CDR3 region has 15 residues.

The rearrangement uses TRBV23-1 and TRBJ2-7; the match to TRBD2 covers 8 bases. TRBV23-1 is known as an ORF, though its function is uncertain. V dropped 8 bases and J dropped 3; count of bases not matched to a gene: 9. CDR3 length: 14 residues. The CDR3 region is CASGFSGVIYEQYF. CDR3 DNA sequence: TGCGCCAGCGGCTTTAGCGGGGTGATCTACGAGCAGTACTTC.

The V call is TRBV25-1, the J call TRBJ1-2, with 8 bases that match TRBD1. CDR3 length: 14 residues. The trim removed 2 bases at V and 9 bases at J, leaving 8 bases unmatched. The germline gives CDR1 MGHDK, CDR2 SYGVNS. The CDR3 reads CASSERSGTGSYTF. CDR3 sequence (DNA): TGTGCCAGCAGTGAACGATCCGGGACAGGTAGCTACACCTTC.

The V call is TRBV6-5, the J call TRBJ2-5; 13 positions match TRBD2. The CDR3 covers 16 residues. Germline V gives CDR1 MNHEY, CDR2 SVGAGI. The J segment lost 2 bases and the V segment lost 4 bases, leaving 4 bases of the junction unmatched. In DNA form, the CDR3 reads TGTGCCAGCAGTTTCTGGACTAGCGGGGGACAAGAGACCCAGTACTTC. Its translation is CASSFWTSGGQETQYF.

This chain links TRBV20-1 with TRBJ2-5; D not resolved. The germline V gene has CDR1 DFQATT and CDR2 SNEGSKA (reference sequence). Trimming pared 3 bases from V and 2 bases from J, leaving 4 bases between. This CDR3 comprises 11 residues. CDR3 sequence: CSASGQETQYF. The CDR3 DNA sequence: TGCAGTGCTAGCGGTCAAGAGACCCAGTACTTC.

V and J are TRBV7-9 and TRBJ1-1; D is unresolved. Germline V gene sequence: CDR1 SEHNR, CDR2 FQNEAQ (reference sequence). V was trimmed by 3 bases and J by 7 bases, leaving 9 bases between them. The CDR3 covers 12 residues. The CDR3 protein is CASSFSQFEAFF. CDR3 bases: TGTGCCAGCAGCTTTTCCCAGTTTGAAGCTTTCTTT.

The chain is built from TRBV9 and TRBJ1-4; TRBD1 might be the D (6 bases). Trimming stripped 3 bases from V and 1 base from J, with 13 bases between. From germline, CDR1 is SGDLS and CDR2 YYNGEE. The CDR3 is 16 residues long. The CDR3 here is CASSANRVQTNEKLFF. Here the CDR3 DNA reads TGTGCCAGCAGCGCAAACAGGGTTCAAACTAATGAAAAACTGTTTTTT.

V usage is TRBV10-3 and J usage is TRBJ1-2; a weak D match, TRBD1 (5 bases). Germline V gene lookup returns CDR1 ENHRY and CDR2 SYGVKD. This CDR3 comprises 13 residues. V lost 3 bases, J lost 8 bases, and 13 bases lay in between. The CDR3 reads CAISDRGDRGYTF. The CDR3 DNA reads TGTGCCATCAGTGACCGGGGGGATCGGGGCTACACCTTC.

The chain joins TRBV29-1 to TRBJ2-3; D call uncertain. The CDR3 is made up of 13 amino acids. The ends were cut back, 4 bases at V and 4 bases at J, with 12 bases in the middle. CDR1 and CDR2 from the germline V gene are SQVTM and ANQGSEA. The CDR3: CSVALRLSDTQYF. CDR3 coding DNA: TGCAGCGTTGCCCTAAGACTGTCAGATACGCAGTATTTT.

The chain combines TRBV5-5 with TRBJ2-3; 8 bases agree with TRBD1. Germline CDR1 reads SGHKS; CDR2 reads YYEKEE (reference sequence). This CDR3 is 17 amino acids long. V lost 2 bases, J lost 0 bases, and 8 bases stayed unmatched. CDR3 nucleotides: TGTGCCAGCAGCTTTCTAATAACAGGGGGTAGCACAGATACGCAGTATTTT. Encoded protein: CASSFLITGGSTDTQYF.

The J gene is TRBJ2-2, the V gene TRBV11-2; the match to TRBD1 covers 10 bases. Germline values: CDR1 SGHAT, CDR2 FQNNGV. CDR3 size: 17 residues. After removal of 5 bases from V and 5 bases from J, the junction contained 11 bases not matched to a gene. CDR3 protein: CASSPFGGTGETGELFF. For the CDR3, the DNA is TGTGCCAGCAGCCCATTCGGGGGGACAGGGGAAACCGGGGAGCTGTTTTTT.

The DNA for the CDR3 is TGTGCCAGTAGTAACAGCGGGGGGGCGGAGACCCAGTACTTC. Translating it yields CASSNSGGAETQYF. The chain is built from TRBV19 and TRBJ2-5, with 10 bases matching TRBD2. CDR1 and CDR2 from the germline V gene are LNHDA and SQIVND (reference sequence). J was trimmed by 5 bases and V by 4 bases; bases with no gene match: 4. This CDR3 region has 14 residues.

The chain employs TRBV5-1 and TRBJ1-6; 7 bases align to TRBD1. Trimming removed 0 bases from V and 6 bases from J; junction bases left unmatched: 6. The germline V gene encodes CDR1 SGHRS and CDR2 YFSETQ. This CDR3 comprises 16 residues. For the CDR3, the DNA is TGCGCCAGCAGCTTGGTTTGGGGACAGACTAATTCACCCCTCCACTTT. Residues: CASSLVWGQTNSPLHF.

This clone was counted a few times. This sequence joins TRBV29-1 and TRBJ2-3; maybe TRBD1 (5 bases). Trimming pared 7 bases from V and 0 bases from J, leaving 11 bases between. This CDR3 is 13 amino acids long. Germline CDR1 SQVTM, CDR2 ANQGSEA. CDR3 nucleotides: TGCAGCGCCGTAAGACAGAGCACAGATACGCAGTATTTT. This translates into CSAVRQSTDTQYF.

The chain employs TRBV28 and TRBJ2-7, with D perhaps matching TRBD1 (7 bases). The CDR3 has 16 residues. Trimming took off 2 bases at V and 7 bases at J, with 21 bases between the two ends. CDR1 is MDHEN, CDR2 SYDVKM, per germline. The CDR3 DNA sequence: TGTGCCAGCAGTTTAGGTCGGGCAGGGGGGTTGCGGGAGCAGTACTTC. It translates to CASSLGRAGGLREQYF.

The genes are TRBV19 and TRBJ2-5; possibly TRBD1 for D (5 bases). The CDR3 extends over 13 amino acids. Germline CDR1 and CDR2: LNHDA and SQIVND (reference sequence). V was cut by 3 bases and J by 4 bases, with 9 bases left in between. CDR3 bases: TGTGCCAGTAGTATGAGCAGGGCAGAGACCCAGTACTTC. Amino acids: CASSMSRAETQYF.

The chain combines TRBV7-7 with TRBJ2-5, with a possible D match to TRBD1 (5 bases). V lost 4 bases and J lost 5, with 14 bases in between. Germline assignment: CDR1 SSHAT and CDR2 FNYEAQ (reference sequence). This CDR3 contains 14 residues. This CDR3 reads CASSSQGSGETQYF. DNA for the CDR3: TGTGCCAGCAGCTCCCAGGGTTCCGGGGAGACCCAGTACTTC.

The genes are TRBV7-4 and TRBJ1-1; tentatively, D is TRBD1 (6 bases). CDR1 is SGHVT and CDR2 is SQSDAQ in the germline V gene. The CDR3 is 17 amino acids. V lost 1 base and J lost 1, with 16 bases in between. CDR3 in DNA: TGTGCCAGCAGCTTAGGCGTAGATACAGGGTCGAACACTGAAGCTTTCTTT. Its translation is CASSLGVDTGSNTEAFF.

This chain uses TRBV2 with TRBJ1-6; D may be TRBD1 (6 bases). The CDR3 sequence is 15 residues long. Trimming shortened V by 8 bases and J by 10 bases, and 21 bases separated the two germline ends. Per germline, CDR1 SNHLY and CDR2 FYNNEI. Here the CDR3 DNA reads TGTGCCAGCCGAAAGGAGCAGGGGTTAAGGTCACCCCTCCACTTT. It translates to CASRKEQGLRSPLHF.

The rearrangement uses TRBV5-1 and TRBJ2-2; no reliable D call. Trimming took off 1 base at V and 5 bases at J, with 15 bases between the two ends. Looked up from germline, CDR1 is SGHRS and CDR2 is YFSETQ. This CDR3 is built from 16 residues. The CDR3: CASSLLSFEETGELFF. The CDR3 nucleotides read TGCGCCAGCAGCTTGCTTAGTTTCGAAGAGACCGGGGAGCTGTTTTTT.

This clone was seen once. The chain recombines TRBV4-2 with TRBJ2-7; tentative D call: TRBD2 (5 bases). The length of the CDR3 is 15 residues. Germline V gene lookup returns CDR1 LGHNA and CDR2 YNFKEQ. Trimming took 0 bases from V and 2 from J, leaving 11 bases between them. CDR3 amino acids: CASSQDDGLAYEQYF. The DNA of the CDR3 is TGTGCCAGCAGCCAAGATGACGGACTGGCCTACGAGCAGTACTTC.